These 25 T cell receptor beta chains share one sample of origin, sequenced in a study of OX40 agonist ivuxolimab in advanced cancers. This table comes from immunoSEQ multiplex PCR, and its TCRdb copy is limited to in-frame clones, with some not included. The sample gives approximately 58,000 clones, about 91% of which show up once; 0.35% to 0.55% is in the top ten. The sequenced sample was CD4+ or CD8+ T cells sorted from blood, obtained in a trial of the OX40 agonist ivuxolimab. Source of these receptors: an adult with an advanced solid tumor such as melanoma, head and neck, liver or kidney cancer.

The V gene is TRBV18, the J gene TRBJ1-2, with D tentatively TRBD1 (5 bases). This CDR3 spans 18 amino acids. Trimming shortened V by 1 base and J by 4 bases, and 22 bases separated the two germline ends. Germline values: CDR1 KGHSH, CDR2 LQKENI. In DNA form, the CDR3 reads TGTGCCAGCTCACCACAGGGGCGAAACCAACAGCTGGGCTATGGCTACACCTTC. The encoded protein is CASSPQGRNQQLGYGYTF.

The chain combines TRBV7-2 with TRBJ2-7; TRBD2 matches at 10 bases. With 3 bases clipped from V and 0 bases from J, the junction kept 5 bases outside the gene matches. This CDR3 has 16 amino acids. Germline V gene sequence: CDR1 SGHTA, CDR2 FQGNSA. For the CDR3, the DNA is TGTGCCAGCAGCTTGGGGGCTAGCGGGGGCTCCTACGAGCAGTACTTC. Amino acid sequence: CASSLGASGGSYEQYF.

The rearrangement joins TRBV18 to TRBJ2-3, with 13 bases identical to TRBD2. Germline V gene lookup returns CDR1 KGHSH and CDR2 LQKENI. The CDR3 has 18 amino acids. V shed 5 bases, J shed 3 bases, and the junction held 11 bases outside the gene matches. CDR3 DNA sequence: TGTGCCAGCTCATCCTTACTACTAGCGGGAGGGCCTACAGATACGCAGTATTTT. Translated, it gives CASSSLLLAGGPTDTQYF.

The V gene is TRBV7-9, the J gene TRBJ2-3; 7 nucleotides agree with TRBD2. The V gene end was trimmed by 4 bases and the J gene end by 2 bases; junction bases not matched to a gene: 3. Germline lookup yields CDR1 SEHNR and CDR2 FQNEAQ (reference sequence). This CDR3 is 14 amino acids long. The CDR3: CASSSGLPTDTQYF. In nucleotides, the CDR3 is TGTGCCAGCAGCTCGGGACTACCCACAGATACGCAGTATTTT.

The chain combines TRBV30 with TRBJ2-1; TRBD2 agrees at 7 bases. The CDR3 has 15 amino acids. The V gene end was trimmed by 4 bases and the J gene end by 3 bases; junction bases not matched to a gene: 9. Germline loops: CDR1 GTSNPN, CDR2 SVGIG (reference sequence). The CDR3 nucleotides read TGTGCCTGGATTGGGAGGGGCGGGCGCTACAATGAGCAGTTCTTC. Translating it yields CAWIGRGGRYNEQFF.

The rearrangement joins TRBV18 to TRBJ2-7; D call uncertain. The germline V gene encodes CDR1 KGHSH and CDR2 LQKENI. This CDR3 is 13 amino acids long. V was trimmed by 3 bases and J by 6 bases, leaving 12 bases between them. Here the CDR3 reads CASSPTLQGEQYF. The CDR3 DNA follows: TGTGCCAGCTCACCGACCTTACAAGGCGAGCAGTACTTC.

This chain joins TRBV7-2 and TRBJ2-7; 8 nucleotides agree with TRBD1. V was clipped by 3 bases and J by 2 bases; unmatched bases: 6. The CDR3 contains 15 residues. Per germline, CDR1 SGHTA and CDR2 FQGNSA. CDR3 amino acids: CASSFTTGAPYEQYF. CDR3 sequence (DNA): TGTGCCAGCAGCTTTACGACAGGGGCCCCCTACGAGCAGTACTTC.

The rearrangement links TRBV4-3 to TRBJ2-3; 13 bases align to TRBD2. Germline-derived CDR1 and CDR2 are LGHNA and YSLEER. CDR3 size: 21 residues. V trimming: 0 bases; J trimming: 0 bases; junction bases outside the gene matches: 12. CDR3 sequence: CASSQDSPSGLAGTSTDTQYF. The CDR3 DNA sequence: TGCGCCAGCAGCCAAGATAGCCCGTCGGGACTAGCGGGAACTAGCACAGATACGCAGTATTTT.

The chain links TRBV20-1 to TRBJ2-3, with D tentatively TRBD2 (6 bases). The CDR3 runs 11 residues. In germline, CDR1 is DFQATT, CDR2 SNEGSKA (reference sequence). Trimming pared 6 bases from V and 5 bases from J, leaving 9 bases between. CDR3 sequence reads: CSATGVDTQYF. The CDR3 region has the DNA TGCAGTGCGACGGGGGTAGATACGCAGTATTTT.

The J gene is TRBJ2-2, the V gene TRBV6-1; 8 nucleotides match TRBD2. Trimming at V came to 10 bases and at J to 0 bases, leaving 4 bases not matched to a gene. The V gene's germline CDR1 is MNHNS and CDR2 SASEGT. This CDR3 is 14 amino acids long. CDR3 sequence (DNA): TGTGCCACCCGACTAGCGACGAACACCGGGGAGCTGTTTTTT. It specifies CATRLATNTGELFF.

The CDR3 DNA sequence: TGCGCCAGCAGCCGCCAACCCGAACAGGGGACCGGGGAGCTGTTTTTT. It translates to CASSRQPEQGTGELFF. The chain links TRBV4-3 to TRBJ2-2; 7 bases align to TRBD1. The CDR3 runs to 16 residues. V shed 4 bases and J 5 bases; nucleotides not matched to a gene: 10. Germline V gene sequence: CDR1 LGHNA, CDR2 YSLEER.

This clone was seen a single time. This sequence joins TRBV19 and TRBJ2-2; maybe TRBD2 (6 bases). The CDR3 has 15 amino acids. Trimming stripped 4 bases from V and 5 bases from J, with 14 bases between. The germline V gene encodes CDR1 LNHDA and CDR2 SQIVND (reference sequence). CDR3 sequence: CASSTERVGTGELFF. CDR3 bases: TGTGCCAGTAGTACAGAGCGGGTAGGAACCGGGGAGCTGTTTTTT.

The chain joins TRBV18 to TRBJ2-3; 8 bases agree with TRBD2. This CDR3 is built from 16 residues. V lost 5 bases to trimming and J lost 4 bases; unmatched junction nucleotides: 11. CDR1 and CDR2 (germline): KGHSH, LQKENI. CDR3 nucleotides: TGTGCCAGCTCATCTTCAGCGGGAGTGGGCGCAGATACGCAGTATTTT. The encoded protein is CASSSSAGVGADTQYF.

This chain links TRBV6-5 with TRBJ2-7; 9 bases align to TRBD2. V shed 7 bases and J 6 bases; nucleotides not matched to a gene: 7. This CDR3 contains 13 residues. Germline CDR1 and CDR2: MNHEY and SVGAGI. In nucleotides, the CDR3 is TGTGCCAGCAACGATAGCGGGAGTCGCGAGCAGTACTTC. Its translation is CASNDSGSREQYF.

For this clone: The sample carries other DNA sequences with the same CDR3. The J gene is TRBJ1-1, the V gene TRBV19; no clear D gene. V was trimmed by 1 base and J by 5 bases, leaving 8 bases between them. The CDR3 length is 13 residues. The germline gives CDR1 LNHDA, CDR2 SQIVND (reference sequence). The CDR3 sequence is CASSIGRETEAFF. CDR3 sequence (DNA): TGTGCCAGTAGTATAGGGAGAGAGACTGAAGCTTTCTTT.

The rearrangement uses TRBV5-1 and TRBJ2-2; 9 nucleotides align to TRBD2. Germline V gene data show CDR1 as SGHRS and CDR2 as YFSETQ. The junction had 9 bases not matched to a gene; V was cut back by 0 bases and J by 0 bases. This CDR3 comprises 19 residues. This CDR3 is CASSLAFGASGANTGELFF. CDR3 sequence (DNA): TGCGCCAGCAGCTTGGCCTTCGGGGCTAGCGGGGCGAACACCGGGGAGCTGTTTTTT.

The chain recombines TRBV18 with TRBJ2-2; unclear D gene. In germline, CDR1 is KGHSH, CDR2 LQKENI. The V end lost 1 base, the J end lost 0 bases, and 9 bases lay between the germline ends. The CDR3 extends over 16 amino acids. CDR3 nucleotide sequence: TGTGCCAGCTCACCACAAATCACGACGAACACCGGGGAGCTGTTTTTT. It encodes CASSPQITTNTGELFF.

The chain uses TRBV6-1 and TRBJ2-1, with unresolved D. The CDR3 length is 12 residues. The V gene lost 0 bases and the J gene lost 12 bases, with 9 bases spanning the gap. The germline CDR1 and CDR2 sequences are MNHNS and SASEGT. CDR3 sequence reads: CASSEALSGQFF. The CDR3 DNA reads TGTGCCAGCAGTGAAGCATTATCGGGGCAGTTCTTC.

V gene TRBV29-1 combines with J gene TRBJ2-2; tentative D call: TRBD2 (6 bases). CDR3 length: 16 residues. Germline V gene data show CDR1 as SQVTM and CDR2 as ANQGSEA. With 5 bases removed from V and 1 base from J, the gap between germline ends came to 17 bases. The CDR3 DNA follows: TGCAGCGTTAAGGTCGGGAGCTTCAAGAACACCGGGGAGCTGTTTTTT. Translation: CSVKVGSFKNTGELFF.

V gene TRBV7-9 combines with J gene TRBJ1-3, with D unresolved. The CDR3 runs to 14 residues. The germline V gene has CDR1 SEHNR and CDR2 FQNEAQ (reference sequence). V was trimmed by 5 bases and J by 0 bases, leaving 8 bases between them. CDR3: CASSQTISGNTIYF. For the CDR3, the DNA is TGTGCCAGCAGCCAAACAATCTCTGGAAACACCATATATTTT.

The rearrangement links TRBV30 to TRBJ1-3; no definite D call. Germline CDR1 is GTSNPN and CDR2 is SVGIG (reference sequence). This CDR3 spans 13 amino acids. The V end was cut by 5 bases, the J end by 2 bases, with 10 bases between. The CDR3 nucleotides are TGTGCCTGGGTCCCAGTTACTGGAAACACCATATATTTT. Residues: CAWVPVTGNTIYF.

The chain links TRBV10-3 to TRBJ2-1, with a tentative D call TRBD2 (6 bases). V lost 6 bases and J lost 8, with 20 bases in between. The CDR3 is 15 amino acids. From germline, CDR1 is ENHRY and CDR2 SYGVKD. CDR3 DNA sequence: TGTGCCATCAGCAACGATGCAGTCGGAGGGTATGAGCAGTTCTTC. Translated, it gives CAISNDAVGGYEQFF.

This clone was seen once. The chain combines TRBV5-1 with TRBJ2-7; 12 nucleotides line up with TRBD2. Germline V gives CDR1 SGHRS, CDR2 YFSETQ. This CDR3 is 14 amino acids long. Trimming at V came to 3 bases and at J to 6 bases, leaving 4 bases not matched to a gene. Written as DNA, the CDR3 is TGCGCCAGCAGCTCGGGACTAGCGGGTGTCGAGCAGTACTTC. It encodes CASSSGLAGVEQYF.

The chain has TRBV6-5 and TRBJ1-4; the match to TRBD1 covers 8 bases. Trimming at V came to 0 bases and at J to 7 bases, leaving 4 bases not matched to a gene. The germline V gene encodes CDR1 MNHEY and CDR2 SVGAGI. The CDR3 sequence is 15 residues long. The CDR3 here is CASSYSGQGSEKLFF. The CDR3 DNA follows: TGTGCCAGCAGTTACTCTGGACAGGGTTCTGAAAAACTGTTTTTT.

This clone was counted between two and nine times. The gene calls are TRBV7-9 and TRBJ1-5; D ambiguous. Germline V gene lookup returns CDR1 SEHNR and CDR2 FQNEAQ (reference sequence). CDR3 length equals 13 residues. V was pared by 5 bases and J by 4 bases, with 9 bases between. Written as DNA, the CDR3 is TGTGCCAGCAGCCCCGACGGTAATCAGCCCCAGCATTTT. Its translation: CASSPDGNQPQHF.